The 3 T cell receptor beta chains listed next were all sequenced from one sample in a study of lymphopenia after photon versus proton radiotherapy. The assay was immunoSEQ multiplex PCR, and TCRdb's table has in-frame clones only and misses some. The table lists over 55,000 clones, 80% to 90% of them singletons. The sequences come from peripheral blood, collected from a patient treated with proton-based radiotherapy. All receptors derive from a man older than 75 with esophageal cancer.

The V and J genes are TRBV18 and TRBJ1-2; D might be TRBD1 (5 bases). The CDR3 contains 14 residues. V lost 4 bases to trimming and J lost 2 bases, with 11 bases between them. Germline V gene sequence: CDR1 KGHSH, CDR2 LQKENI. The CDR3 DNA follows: TGTGCCAGCTCACAGGGACGGAGCAACTATGGCTACACCTTC. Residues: CASSQGRSNYGYTF.

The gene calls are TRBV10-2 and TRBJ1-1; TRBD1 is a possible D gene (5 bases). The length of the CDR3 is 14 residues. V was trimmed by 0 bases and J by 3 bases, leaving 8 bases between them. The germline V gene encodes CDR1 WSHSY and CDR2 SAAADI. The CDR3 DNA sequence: TGCGCCAGCAGTGAGTCGGGGGGGGACACTGAAGCTTTCTTT. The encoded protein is CASSESGGDTEAFF.

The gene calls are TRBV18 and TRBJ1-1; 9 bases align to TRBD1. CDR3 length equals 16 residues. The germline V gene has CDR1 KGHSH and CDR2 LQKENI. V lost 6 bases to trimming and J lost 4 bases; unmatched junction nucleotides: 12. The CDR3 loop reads CASSPFEQGAGTEAFF. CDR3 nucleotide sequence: TGTGCCAGCTCCCCCTTTGAACAGGGGGCAGGCACTGAAGCTTTCTTT.